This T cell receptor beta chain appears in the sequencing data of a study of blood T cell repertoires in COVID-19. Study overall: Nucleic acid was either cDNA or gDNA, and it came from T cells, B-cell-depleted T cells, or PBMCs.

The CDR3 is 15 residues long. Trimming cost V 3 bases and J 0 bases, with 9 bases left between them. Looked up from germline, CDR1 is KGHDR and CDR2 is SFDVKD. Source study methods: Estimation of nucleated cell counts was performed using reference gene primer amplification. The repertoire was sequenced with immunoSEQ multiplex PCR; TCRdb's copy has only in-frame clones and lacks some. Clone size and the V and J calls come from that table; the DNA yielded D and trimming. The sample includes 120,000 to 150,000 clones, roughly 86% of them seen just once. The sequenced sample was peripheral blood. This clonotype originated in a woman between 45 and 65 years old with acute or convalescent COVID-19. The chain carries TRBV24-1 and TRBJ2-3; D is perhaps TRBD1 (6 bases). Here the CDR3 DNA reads TGTGCCACCAGTGATGGGGACACTAGCACAGATACGCAGTATTTT. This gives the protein CATSDGDTSTDTQYF.